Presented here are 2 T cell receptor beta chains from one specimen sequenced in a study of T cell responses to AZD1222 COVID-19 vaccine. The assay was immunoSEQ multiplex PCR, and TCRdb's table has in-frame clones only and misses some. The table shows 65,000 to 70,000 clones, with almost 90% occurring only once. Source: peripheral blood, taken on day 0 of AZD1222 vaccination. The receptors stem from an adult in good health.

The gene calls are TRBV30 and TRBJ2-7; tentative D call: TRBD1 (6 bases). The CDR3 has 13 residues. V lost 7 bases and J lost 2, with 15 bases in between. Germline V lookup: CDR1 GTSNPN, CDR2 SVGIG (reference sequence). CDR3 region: CAYGGFTTYEQYF. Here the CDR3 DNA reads TGTGCCTATGGGGGCTTTACCACCTACGAGCAGTACTTC.

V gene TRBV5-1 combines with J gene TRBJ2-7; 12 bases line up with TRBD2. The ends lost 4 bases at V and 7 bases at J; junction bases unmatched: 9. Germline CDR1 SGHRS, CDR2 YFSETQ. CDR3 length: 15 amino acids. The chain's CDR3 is CASSTRLAGVEEQYF. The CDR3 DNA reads TGCGCCAGCAGCACCCGACTAGCGGGAGTTGAGGAGCAGTACTTC.